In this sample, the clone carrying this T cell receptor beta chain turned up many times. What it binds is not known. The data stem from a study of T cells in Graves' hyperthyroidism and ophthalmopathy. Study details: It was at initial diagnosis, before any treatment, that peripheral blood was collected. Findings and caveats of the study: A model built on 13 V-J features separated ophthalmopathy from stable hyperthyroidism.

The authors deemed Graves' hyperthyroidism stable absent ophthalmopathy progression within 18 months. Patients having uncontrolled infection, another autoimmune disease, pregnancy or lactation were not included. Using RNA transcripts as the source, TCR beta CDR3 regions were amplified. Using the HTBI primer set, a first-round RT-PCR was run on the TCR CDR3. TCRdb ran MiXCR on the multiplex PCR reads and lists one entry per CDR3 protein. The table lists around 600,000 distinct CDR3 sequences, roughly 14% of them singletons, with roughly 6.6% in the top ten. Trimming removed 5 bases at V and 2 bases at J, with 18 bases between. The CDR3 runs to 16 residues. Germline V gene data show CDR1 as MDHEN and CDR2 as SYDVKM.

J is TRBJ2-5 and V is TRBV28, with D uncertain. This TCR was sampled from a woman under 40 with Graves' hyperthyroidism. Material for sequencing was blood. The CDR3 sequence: CASSLLVPWGQETQYF. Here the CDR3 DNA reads TGTGCCAGCAGTCTCCTCGTCCCCTGGGGTCAAGAGACCCAGTACTTC. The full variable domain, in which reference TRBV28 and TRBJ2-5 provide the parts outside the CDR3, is DVKVTQSSRYLVKRTGEKVFLECVQDMDHENMFWYRQDPGLGLRLIYFSYDVKMKEKGDIPEGYSVSREKKERFSLILESASTNQTSMYLCASSLLVPWGQETQYFGPGTRLLVL.